This T cell receptor beta chain was obtained from a study of vaccination and CD4 T cells after COVID-19 (dated by TCRdb to 2021 to 2024). Concerning the study at large: The convalescent cohort comprised six males and four females, including two Hispanic individuals, seven Caucasians, two Asians and one multiracial person. Two doses of either the Pfizer-BioNTech BNT162b2 vaccine (n=8) or the Moderna mRNA-1273 vaccine (n=2) were administered to participants. Post-COVID blood samples from convalescent patients were collected a median of around 100 days after diagnosis, with a range of about 35 to 161 days. Post-vaccine blood samples were taken a median of 72 days after the second vaccine dose, with a range of 14 to 241 days. Culture stimuli were overlapping spike peptide pools from SARS-CoV-2 and from the common cold coronaviruses HCoV-NL63, HCoV-OC43 and HCoV-229E. As controls, cultures received a CEFX viral epitope pool (the positive control), an HIV-1 Nef peptide pool (the negative control), or no peptide at all. The spike-specific CD4+ TCR repertoire was compared before and after mRNA vaccination in under 11 COVID-19 convalescent patients and 4 infection-naive healthy vaccine recipients. In an earlier paper using these donors, memory CD4+ T cell crossreactivity between SARS-CoV-2 and common cold coronavirus spike proteins was assessed at the TCR clonotype level.

The paper's findings and limits, for the study overall: The number of convalescent patients in the study was relatively small, and the study did not examine early timepoints following natural infection. In convalescent patients, a median roughly 85% of post-vaccine SARS-CoV-2-reactive clones were detected only after vaccination, and vaccine-specific priming was suggested by this finding. Nearly all vaccine-specific clones in convalescent patients (304 of 307) were mono-reactive for SARS-CoV-2 spike rather than cross-reactive with common cold coronaviruses. The median count of SARS-CoV-2-reactive clonotypes went up from 21 after infection to 38 after vaccination, although the change was not significant.

From the cysteine through the phenylalanine, the CDR3 covers 14 amino acids. The CDR3 DNA has 42 bases and is translated from base 1. CDR1 is given as ENHRY and CDR2 as SYGVKD, both from the germline V gene. The V end loses 8 bases and the J end loses 7 bases, and a stretch of 20 bases separates them. Library construction relied on PCR. DNA from cultured CD4+ T cells underwent TCR sequencing with the Oncomine TCR Beta short-read assay at the Johns Hopkins FTIC core. Genomic DNA was extracted from the cultured CD4+ T cells with the QIAamp micro DNA kit. The Oncomine TCR Beta libraries from cultured CD4+ T cells were pooled using unique dual indexes and then sequenced on an Illumina iSeq 100. The source study handled its data this way. Non-productive sequences were removed, and CDR3s that did not start with C, did not end with F or W, or were shorter than 7 amino acids were discarded. Antigen-specific clonotypes were identified with the MANAFEST web application by comparing peptide-stimulated wells with reference and other culture wells. Positive clones required FDR below 0.05, an odds ratio above 5, and productive frequency above 0.1% in at least two of three replicate wells. A clonotype was classed as cross-reactive if the clonotype showed significant expansion both in SARS-CoV-2 spike wells and in at least one common cold coronavirus spike condition. Using R version 3.6.1, CDR3 homology was evaluated through Levenshtein distances (stringdist) along with unrooted phylogenetic trees (ape). TCRdb ran its own pipeline on the public reads, namely fastp trimming at Q25 and MiXCR clone calling, and kept in-frame beta chains. Each entry merges the rows of one CDR3 protein and shows their most common DNA and genes. V and J calls and clone size were set by TCRdb, not the authors. This sample holds 4,500 to 6,500 distinct CDR3 sequences; under 40% were observed only once. Jointly, the top ten make up less than 30% of the sample.

For this clonotype: Its binding antigen is unknown. Base quality data are lacking; no much larger clone is found one base away.

The sample's treatment or condition label, in plain terms: approximately 10-day PBMC culture with coronavirus spike peptide pools or control peptides (ViraFEST assay). CD4+ T cells from unexposed donors were collected before the COVID-19 pandemic (2011-2018). The ViraFEST assay, used in the study, expanded antigen-specific T cells with peptide pools and then identified the expanded clonotypes through TCR sequencing. Each well held about 2.2 million PBMCs cultured in IMDM containing about 5% human AB serum and approximately 10 IU/ml IL-2, with 9 to 10 ug/ml peptide pools added. Half of the culture medium was replaced with fresh IL-2-containing medium on days 3 and 7. Once the cells had been in culture for about 10 days, the EasySep CD4+ T cell isolation kit was used to isolate CD4+ T cells by negative selection. As cell numbers permitted, CD4+ T cells from unexposed donors were tested for reactivity to SARS-CoV-2 S and N and to four common cold coronavirus spike pools. Ficoll-Paque Plus gradient centrifugation was used to isolate PBMCs from whole blood, and the isolated PBMCs were then either used fresh or cryopreserved at -140C. In general, triplicate wells were set up for every culture condition. Leukapheresis product for the unexposed donors was bought commercially.

This TCR was sampled from a human donor in good health. The specimen sequenced was CD4+ T cells from blood, cultured in vitro. The V and J segments used are TRBV10-3 and TRBJ1-1; 5 matching bases give a weak D call of TRBD1. CDR3 region: CAIGRRTQGLEAFF. In nucleotides, the sequence is TGTGCCATCGGGAGGCGTACCCAGGGACTTGAAGCTTTCTTT.